These 3 T cell receptor beta chains share one sample of origin, sequenced in a study of blood T cell repertoires in COVID-19. Data came from immunoSEQ multiplex PCR; TCRdb stores just in-frame clones and leaves some out. The sample has approximately 160,000 clones; over 70% are singletons. Sample: peripheral blood. The receptors stem from a woman of 80 years or more with active or convalescent COVID-19.

The CDR3 region is CASTVQGNGELFF. The CDR3 region has the DNA TGCGCCAGCACCGTACAGGGAAACGGGGAGCTGTTTTTT. The chain carries TRBV10-2 and TRBJ2-2; D might be TRBD1 (6 bases). CDR1 WSHSY and CDR2 SAAADI come from the germline V gene. The CDR3 totals 13 residues. V was cut by 7 bases and J by 7 bases, with 13 bases left in between.

V is TRBV27 and J is TRBJ2-7, with D tentatively TRBD1 (8 bases). The V end was cut by 5 bases, the J end by 2 bases, with 22 bases between. The CDR3 contains 17 residues. Per germline, CDR1 MNHEY and CDR2 SMNVEV (reference sequence). The DNA of the CDR3 is TGTGCCAGCAGTCCAGGACAGGGAGGGTTAGGGACCTACGAGCAGTACTTC. Translating gives CASSPGQGGLGTYEQYF.

The sample holds a few counts of this clone. CDR3 bases: TGTGCCAGCAGCGACCGGACAGGGTTGGATCGGACAGATACGCAGTATTTT. Translation: CASSDRTGLDRTDTQYF. The chain links TRBV9 to TRBJ2-3, with 8 bases matching TRBD1. This CDR3 has 17 residues. The V segment lost 3 bases and the J segment 3 bases; nucleotides outside the gene matches: 12. Germline V CDR1 and CDR2: SGDLS, YYNGEE.